The T cell receptor beta chain under discussion was sequenced for a study of OX40 agonist ivuxolimab in advanced cancers. General study points: The study found that CD8+ T cells averaged more expanded clones than CD4+.

In germline, CDR1 is GTSNPN, CDR2 SVGIG (reference sequence). The V end lost 3 bases, the J end lost 10 bases, and 10 bases lay between the germline ends. The CDR3 spans 12 residues. This clone has a handful of counts. Its antigen remains unidentified. Sequenced by immunoSEQ multiplex PCR; TCRdb stores in-frame clones only, minus some. Here the sample spans 60,000 to 65,000 clones, over 80% being singletons. J is TRBJ1-6 and V is TRBV30; no clear D. This TCR was sampled from an adult with an advanced solid tumor such as melanoma, head and neck, liver or kidney cancer. The specimen was CD4+ or CD8+ T cells sorted from blood, collected in a trial of the OX40 agonist ivuxolimab. CDR3 in amino acids: CAWSVGESPLHF. In DNA, the CDR3 is TGTGCCTGGAGCGTTGGAGAATCACCCCTCCACTTT.